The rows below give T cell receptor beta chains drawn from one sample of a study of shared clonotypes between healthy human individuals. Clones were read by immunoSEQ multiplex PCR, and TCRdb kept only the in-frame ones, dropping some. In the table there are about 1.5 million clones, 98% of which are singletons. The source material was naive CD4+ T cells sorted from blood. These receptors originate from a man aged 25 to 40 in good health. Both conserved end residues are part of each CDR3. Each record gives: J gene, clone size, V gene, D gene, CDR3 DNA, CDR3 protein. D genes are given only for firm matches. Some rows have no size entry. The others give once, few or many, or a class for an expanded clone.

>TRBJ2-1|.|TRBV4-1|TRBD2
TGCGCCAGCGGACCAATAGCGGGAGGGAACAATGAGCAGTTCTTC
CASGPIAGGNNEQFF
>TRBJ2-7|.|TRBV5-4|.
TGTGCCAGCAGCTTGGAGGCGGGTGTCGCCTACGAGCAGTACTTC
CASSLEAGVAYEQYF
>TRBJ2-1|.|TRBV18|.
TGTGCCAGCTCACGAGTTGCAGCCTACAATGAGCAGTTCTTC
CASSRVAAYNEQFF
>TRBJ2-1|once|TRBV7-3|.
TGTGCCAGCAGCTTAACCTCCGGCGCGGGCCACAATGAGCAGTTCTTC
CASSLTSGAGHNEQFF
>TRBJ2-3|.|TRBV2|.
TGTGCCAGCAGTGAATTGGGCGGGACCACAGATACGCAGTATTTT
CASSELGGTTDTQYF
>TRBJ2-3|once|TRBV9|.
TGTGCCAGCAGCGTATTCGAAGGCGGGGTAAGCACAGATACGCAGTATTTT
CASSVFEGGVSTDTQYF
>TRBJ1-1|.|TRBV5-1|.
TGCGCCAGCAGCGAACAGGGAACTCGCACTGAAGCTTTCTTT
CASSEQGTRTEAFF
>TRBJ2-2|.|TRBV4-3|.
TGCGCCAGCAGCCAAGACTTGTCAGTGAGTTACACCGGGGAGCTGTTTTTT
CASSQDLSVSYTGELFF
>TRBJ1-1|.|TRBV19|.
TGTGCCAGTAGTATTTACGGGGAGGGCACTGAAGCTTTCTTT
CASSIYGEGTEAFF
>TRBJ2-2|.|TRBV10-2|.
TGCGCCAGCAGACTGACTCCGGGACTCTTGAACACCGGGGAGCTGTTTTTT
CASRLTPGLLNTGELFF
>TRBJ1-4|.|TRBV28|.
TGTGCCAGCCGAAAGACAGGAGTTAATGAAAAACTGTTTTTT
CASRKTGVNEKLFF
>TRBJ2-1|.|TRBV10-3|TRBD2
TGTGCCATCAGCGGGGGGGAGCGGGAGAATGAGCAGTTCTTC
CAISGGERENEQFF
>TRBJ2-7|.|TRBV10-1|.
TGCGCCAGCAGTGACGGAGGGGGTCGGAACGAGCAGTACTTC
CASSDGGGRNEQYF
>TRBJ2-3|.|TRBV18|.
TGTGCCAGCTCTCCGACTACGTTCACAGATACGCAGTATTTT
CASSPTTFTDTQYF
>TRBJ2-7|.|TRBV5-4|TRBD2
TGTGCCAGCAGCCCTAGCGGGACCTACTACGAGCAGTACTTC
CASSPSGTYYEQYF
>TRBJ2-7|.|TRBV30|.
TGTGCCTGGAGTATGGGGGGCCCGGCTGGGGTGGACCTCTTGAACTTC
CAWSMGGPAGVDLLNF
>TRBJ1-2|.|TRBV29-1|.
TGCAGCGTTGGGGGCGCAGGCCACTATGGCTACACCTTC
CSVGGAGHYGYTF
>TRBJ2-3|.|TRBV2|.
TGTGCCAGCTGCGCCAGCCTGAGCACAGATACGCAGTATTTT
CASCASLSTDTQYF
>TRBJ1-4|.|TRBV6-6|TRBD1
TGTGCCAGCAGTGAGACAGGGGGCAAGAATGAAAAACTGTTTTTT
CASSETGGKNEKLFF
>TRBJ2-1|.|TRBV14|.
TGTGCCAGCAGCCAGAGCTCCTACAATGAGCAGTTCTTC
CASSQSSYNEQFF
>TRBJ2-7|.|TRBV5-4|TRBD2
TGTGCCAGCACCCGGGTAGGGACTAGCGGCTACGAGCAGTACTTC
CASTRVGTSGYEQYF
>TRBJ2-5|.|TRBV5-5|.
TGTGCCAGCAGCTTGGCCCTATTGACTAGAGGGGGCGAGACCCAGTACTTC
CASSLALLTRGGETQYF
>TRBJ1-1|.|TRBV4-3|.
TGCGCCAGCAGCCAAGGCATTAGAGGCACTGAAGCTTTCTTT
CASSQGIRGTEAFF
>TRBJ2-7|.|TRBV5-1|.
TGCGCCAGCAGTATCGGCGGTCTAAATAACTACGAGCAGTACTTC
CASSIGGLNNYEQYF
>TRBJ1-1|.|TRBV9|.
TGTGCCAGCAGCGGGTGGGCCGAGAACACTGAAGCTTTCTTT
CASSGWAENTEAFF
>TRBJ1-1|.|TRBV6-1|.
TGTGCCAGCAGTGAACAGGCCCCCGGGACGGCTTTCTTT
CASSEQAPGTAFF